These 27 T cell receptor beta chains originate from one sample sequenced in a study of long-term antiretroviral therapy in people with HIV. Survey-level immunoSEQ v3.0 assays were run. Only in-frame clones appear in the TCRdb table, and some are missing; sequencing was by immunoSEQ multiplex PCR. The table has roughly 18,000 clones, approximately 92% seen once. This specimen consisted of unsorted PBMCs, obtained 4.2 years after starting antiretroviral therapy. The receptors come from a man in his forties or fifties with HIV.

The rearrangement links TRBV13 to TRBJ1-1, with a possible D match to TRBD1 (6 bases). Looked up from germline, CDR1 is PRHDT and CDR2 is FYEKMQ (reference sequence). This CDR3 has 15 residues. The V and J ends lost 0 bases and 0 bases respectively, with 8 bases between them. CDR3 sequence reads: CASSLGTGMNTEAFF. Written as DNA, the CDR3 is TGTGCCAGCAGCTTAGGCACAGGGATGAACACTGAAGCTTTCTTT.

The chain links TRBV19 to TRBJ2-3; tentatively, D is TRBD1 (5 bases). Trimming stripped 2 bases from V and 6 bases from J, with 15 bases between. CDR3 size: 15 residues. CDR1 LNHDA and CDR2 SQIVND come from the germline V gene (reference sequence). The CDR3 nucleotides are TGTGCCAGTAGTATATTTCAGGACATGAGGGATACGCAGTATTTT. This codes for CASSIFQDMRDTQYF.

V gene TRBV2 combines with J gene TRBJ1-2; D not certain. The CDR3 loop spans 15 amino acids. Trimming removed 3 bases at V and 4 bases at J, with 15 bases between. Germline values: CDR1 SNHLY, CDR2 FYNNEI. The CDR3 region is CASSESGRATYGYTF. For the CDR3, the DNA is TGTGCCAGCAGTGAGTCGGGTAGGGCGACCTATGGCTACACCTTC.

The chain couples TRBV10-3 to TRBJ2-2; the match to TRBD2 covers 12 bases. This CDR3 is 15 amino acids long. The V gene's germline CDR1 is ENHRY and CDR2 SYGVKD. J gave up 5 bases and V 2 bases, and 0 bases lay outside the gene matches. CDR3 DNA: TGTGCCATCAGTGAGGGGACTAGCGGGACCGGGGAGCTGTTTTTT. As protein: CAISEGTSGTGELFF.

The chain employs TRBV5-1 and TRBJ1-4; maybe TRBD1 (6 bases). Germline V lookup: CDR1 SGHRS, CDR2 YFSETQ. The CDR3 covers 16 residues. V was pared by 4 bases and J by 3 bases, with 16 bases between. In DNA, the CDR3 is TGCGCCAGCAGCAATCAAGGAGGGGGGGCTAATGAAAAACTGTTTTTT. The encoded protein is CASSNQGGGANEKLFF.

The gene calls are TRBV9 and TRBJ2-5; tentative D call: TRBD1 (5 bases). This CDR3 contains 15 residues. Trimming removed 0 bases at V and 5 bases at J, with 14 bases between. CDR1 is SGDLS, CDR2 YYNGEE, per germline. The CDR3: CASSVGIGVEETQYF. CDR3 nucleotides: TGTGCCAGCAGCGTAGGTATAGGGGTCGAGGAGACCCAGTACTTC.

This chain connects TRBV5-6 to TRBJ2-7; the D gene is possibly TRBD2 (5 bases). This CDR3 is built from 13 residues. The V and J ends lost 5 bases and 5 bases respectively, with 14 bases between them. The V gene's germline CDR1 is SGHDT and CDR2 YYEEEE. CDR3 loop: CASRSSGSNEQYF. In DNA, the CDR3 is TGTGCCAGCAGATCGTCGGGGAGCAACGAGCAGTACTTC. Full variable domain (missing parts from reference TRBV5-6 and TRBJ2-7): DAGVTQSPTHLIKTRGQQVTLRCSPKSGHDTVSWYQQALGQGPQFIFQYYEEEERQRGNFPDRFSGHQFPNYSSELNVNALLLGDSALYLCASRSSGSNEQYFGPGTRLTVT.

V is TRBV5-4 and J is TRBJ1-4, with D hard to call. The ends were cut back, 2 bases at V and 8 bases at J, with 4 bases in the middle. The CDR3 contains 11 residues. CDR1 and CDR2 (germline): SGHNT, YYREEE (reference sequence). The CDR3 sequence: CASSFDEKLFF. CDR3 in DNA: TGTGCCAGCAGCTTCGACGAAAAACTGTTTTTT.

In nucleotides, the CDR3 is TGTGCCAGCAGTGCTTCGGGAGGGGGGACCCAGTACTTC. This translates into CASSASGGGTQYF. The chain recombines TRBV2 with TRBJ2-5; 8 nucleotides line up with TRBD2. The germline CDR1 and CDR2 sequences are SNHLY and FYNNEI. Germline trimming cut 4 bases from V and 7 bases from J; bases unmatched to any gene: 5. The CDR3 sequence is 13 residues long. Drawing the rest from reference TRBV2 and TRBJ2-5, the complete variable domain is EPEVTQTPSHQVTQMGQEVILRCVPISNHLYFYWYRQILGQKVEFLVSFYNNEISEKSEIFDDQFSVERPDGSNFTLKIRSTKLEDSAMYFCASSASGGGTQYFGPGTRLLVL.

V and J are TRBV14 and TRBJ2-1; a possible D gene is TRBD2 (7 bases). This CDR3 is 15 amino acids long. The germline gives CDR1 SGHDN, CDR2 FVKESK. V was clipped by 6 bases and J by 4 bases, with 16 bases between them. The CDR3 loop reads CASSLRGGLYNEQFF. The DNA of the CDR3 is TGTGCCAGCAGTTTAAGGGGGGGGCTTTACAATGAGCAGTTCTTC.

The chain uses TRBV2 and TRBJ1-1, with D unclear. With 4 bases removed from V and 1 base from J, the gap between germline ends came to 7 bases. This CDR3 has 13 residues. Germline assignment: CDR1 SNHLY and CDR2 FYNNEI. The CDR3 loop is CASSVEGNTEAFF. As DNA, the CDR3 is TGTGCCAGCAGTGTAGAGGGGAACACTGAAGCTTTCTTT.

This chain uses TRBV5-5 with TRBJ1-5, with D maybe TRBD1 (5 bases). The germline V and J ends were trimmed by 2 bases and 2 bases, with 11 bases remaining between them. Germline-derived CDR1 and CDR2 are SGHKS and YYEKEE (reference sequence). CDR3 length: 15 amino acids. For the CDR3, the DNA is TGTGCCAGCAGCTTAAAGGGGCAGGGCAATCAGCCCCAGCATTTT. Its translation is CASSLKGQGNQPQHF.

CDR3: CASSQETTSVVAGELFF. As DNA, the CDR3 is TGTGCCAGCAGCCAAGAGACGACTAGCGTTGTCGCCGGGGAGCTGTTTTTT. The rearrangement links TRBV4-2 to TRBJ2-2; TRBD2 matches 8 bases. This CDR3 spans 17 amino acids. V gave up 0 bases and J gave up 6 bases; unmatched junction bases: 9. Germline CDR1 is LGHNA and CDR2 is YNFKEQ.

The chain couples TRBV29-1 to TRBJ2-2; the D is unclear. The CDR3 has 13 residues. Trimming left V 6 bases short and J 1 base short, with 9 bases between. The germline V gene has CDR1 SQVTM and CDR2 ANQGSEA. CDR3 sequence reads: CSVADQNTGELFF. The CDR3 nucleotides are TGCAGCGTGGCTGACCAGAACACCGGGGAGCTGTTTTTT.

This chain uses TRBV9 with TRBJ1-2; 10 positions agree with TRBD1. CDR1 is SGDLS and CDR2 is YYNGEE in the germline V gene. The V segment lost 4 bases and the J segment 4 bases; nucleotides outside the gene matches: 13. The CDR3 loop spans 17 amino acids. This CDR3 is CASSSRPGTGAGYGYTF. The DNA of the CDR3 is TGTGCCAGCAGCTCTCGTCCCGGGACAGGGGCAGGCTATGGCTACACCTTC.

A single count supports this clone. The rearrangement links TRBV28 to TRBJ2-6; no reliable D call. The V end lost 7 bases, the J end lost 1 base, and 17 bases lay between the germline ends. CDR1 and CDR2 (germline): MDHEN, SYDVKM. There are 17 residues in the CDR3. Written as DNA, the CDR3 is TGTGCCAGCACCAGTGGTCTGTTCCTTTCTGGGGCCAACGTCCTGACTTTC. Protein: CASTSGLFLSGANVLTF.

The V and J genes are TRBV5-1 and TRBJ2-2, with D maybe TRBD1 (5 bases). Germline loops: CDR1 SGHRS, CDR2 YFSETQ. Trimming removed 4 bases from V and 7 bases from J, with 17 bases in between. The CDR3 has 15 amino acids. The CDR3 sequence: CASSPYAGSGGELFF. Written as DNA, the CDR3 is TGCGCCAGCAGCCCGTACGCAGGGTCAGGCGGGGAGCTGTTTTTT.

The chain combines TRBV30 with TRBJ1-2, with D uncertain. CDR3 size: 10 residues. The germline V gene has CDR1 GTSNPN and CDR2 SVGIG (reference sequence). Trimming cost V 8 bases and J 6 bases, with 10 bases left between them. CDR3 bases: TGTGCCCTGGTCGATCATGGCTACACCTTC. It specifies CALVDHGYTF.

The rearrangement uses TRBV19 and TRBJ2-7; a possible D gene is TRBD1 (6 bases). The ends were cut back, 6 bases at V and 2 bases at J, with 17 bases in the middle. The CDR3 sequence is 15 residues long. Germline-derived CDR1 and CDR2 are LNHDA and SQIVND (reference sequence). The CDR3 spells CASRGANEVAYEQYF. CDR3 coding DNA: TGTGCCAGTAGGGGGGCCAATGAGGTAGCCTACGAGCAGTACTTC. The variable domain in full, with the rest retrieved from reference TRBV19 and TRBJ2-7, is DGGITQSPKYLFRKEGQNVTLSCEQNLNHDAMYWYRQDPGQGLRLIYYSQIVNDFQKGDIAEGYSVSREKKESFPLTVTSAQKNPTAFYLCASRGANEVAYEQYFGPGTRLTVT.

The V and J genes are TRBV29-1 and TRBJ2-3, with D unclear. The V gene's germline CDR1 is SQVTM and CDR2 ANQGSEA. The CDR3 has 13 residues. V dropped 1 base and J dropped 2 bases, with 7 bases sitting between them. CDR3 residues: CSVEGQYTDTQYF. The CDR3 nucleotides are TGCAGCGTTGAAGGGCAGTACACAGATACGCAGTATTTT.

This clone has just one count. The J gene is TRBJ2-1, the V gene TRBV6-5; D is perhaps TRBD2 (6 bases). CDR1 is MNHEY and CDR2 is SVGAGI in the germline V gene. The length of the CDR3 is 13 residues. The V gene lost 2 bases and the J gene lost 5 bases, with 7 bases spanning the gap. CDR3 coding DNA: TGTGCCAGCAGTTACGGCGGGGACAATGAGCAGTTCTTC. Residues: CASSYGGDNEQFF.

The chain uses TRBV10-3 and TRBJ2-3; D is tentatively TRBD1 or TRBD2 (6 bases each). The V and J ends lost 0 bases and 3 bases respectively, with 10 bases between them. The V gene's germline CDR1 is ENHRY and CDR2 SYGVKD. This CDR3 has 15 residues. CDR3 sequence: CAISESGGWTDTQYF. The CDR3 nucleotides are TGTGCCATCAGTGAGTCGGGGGGCTGGACAGATACGCAGTATTTT.

The CDR3 spells CSVPGLAVSDTQYF. CDR3 nucleotides: TGCAGCGTCCCAGGACTAGCAGTCTCAGATACGCAGTATTTT. The V call is TRBV29-1, the J call TRBJ2-3, with 8 nucleotides matching TRBD2. Germline-derived CDR1 and CDR2 are SQVTM and ANQGSEA. The CDR3 is made up of 14 amino acids. After removal of 6 bases from V and 4 bases from J, the junction contained 9 bases not matched to a gene.

The rearrangement uses TRBV6-5 and TRBJ2-7, with D maybe TRBD2 (5 bases). V shed 5 bases and J shed 2 bases, with 10 bases lying between them. Germline CDR1 and CDR2: MNHEY and SVGAGI. This CDR3 is 13 amino acids long. CDR3 in amino acids: CASSGGWTYEQYF. CDR3 sequence (DNA): TGTGCCAGCAGTGGCGGGTGGACCTACGAGCAGTACTTC.

The chain recombines TRBV5-1 with TRBJ1-4, with a tentative D call TRBD1 (6 bases). The CDR3 runs to 15 residues. Trimming removed 2 bases from V and 0 bases from J, with 8 bases in between. The germline gives CDR1 SGHRS, CDR2 YFSETQ. The CDR3 loop reads CASSLGGATNEKLFF. CDR3 DNA sequence: TGCGCCAGCAGCTTAGGGGGAGCAACTAATGAAAAACTGTTTTTT.

The rearrangement links TRBV5-4 to TRBJ2-3; 12 bases align to TRBD2. Germline V gives CDR1 SGHNT, CDR2 YYREEE (reference sequence). The V segment lost 4 bases and the J segment 3 bases; nucleotides outside the gene matches: 6. The CDR3 spans 16 residues. The CDR3 spells CASSNPSGGATDTQYF. For the CDR3, the DNA is TGTGCCAGCAGCAACCCTAGCGGGGGGGCGACAGATACGCAGTATTTT.

This clone was observed a few times. The chain combines TRBV2 with TRBJ1-5; tentative D call: TRBD1 (5 bases). V was trimmed by 3 bases and J by 6 bases, leaving 15 bases between them. The CDR3 has 15 residues. The germline V gene encodes CDR1 SNHLY and CDR2 FYNNEI. In DNA, the CDR3 is TGTGCCAGCAGTGATGATCTCGGGGCCGGTCAGCCCCAGCATTTT. Protein: CASSDDLGAGQPQHF.